This T cell receptor (beta chain) is from a study of T-cell reconstitution after alpha-beta-depleted transplantation in children. Unique molecular identifiers featured in how the TCRbeta library was prepared. TCRdb ran MiXCR on the PCR reads and lists one entry per CDR3 protein. The sample holds 100,000 or so distinct CDR3 sequences, roughly 15% seen once. The CDR3 contains 15 residues. V lost 0 bases, J lost 3 bases, and 6 bases stayed unmatched. Germline CDR1 reads DFQATT; CDR2 reads SNEGSKA (reference sequence). This receptor was obtained from a male patient under 10 years old who had a stem cell transplant for acute lymphoblastic leukemia, so the T cells may come from the graft donor. The genes are TRBV20-1 and TRBJ2-7, with 9 bases aligning to TRBD1. The sequencing used PBMCs, mostly from graft donor cells, collected 180 days after TCRalphabeta/CD19-depleted stem cell transplant. CDR3 sequence (DNA): TGCAGTGCTAGAGATCAGACAGGGGGTGTCTACGAGCAGTACTTC. It encodes CSARDQTGGVYEQYF.